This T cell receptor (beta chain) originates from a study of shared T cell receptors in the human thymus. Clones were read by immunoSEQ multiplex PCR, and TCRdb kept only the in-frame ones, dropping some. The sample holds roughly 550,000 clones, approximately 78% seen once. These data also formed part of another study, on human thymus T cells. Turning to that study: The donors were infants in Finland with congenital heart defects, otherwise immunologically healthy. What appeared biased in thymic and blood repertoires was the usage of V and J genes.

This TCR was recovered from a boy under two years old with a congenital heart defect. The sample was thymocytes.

The CDR3 nucleotides are TGCGCCAGCAGCCAAGCACGACAACGGGGCGGGATAGACACCGGGGAGCTGTTTTTT. Its translation is CASSQARQRGGIDTGELFF. This chain links TRBV4-3 with TRBJ2-2, with D perhaps TRBD2 (6 bases). This CDR3 spans 19 amino acids. V shed 1 base and J shed 3 bases, with 21 bases lying between them. Germline V gene data show CDR1 as LGHNA and CDR2 as YSLEER.